The next 9 T cell receptor beta chains were all read from a single sample in a study of breast tumors, draining lymph nodes, adjacent tissues. TCRdb passed the multiplex PCR reads through MiXCR, listing each CDR3 protein once. The table has 50,000 to 55,000 distinct CDR3 sequences, roughly 41% seen once; the top ten hold approximately 10%. The sequencing input was breast tumor tissue. All receptors come from a female donor with breast cancer. Some clones in this sample may be carry-over from other donors' samples.

The rearrangement links TRBV20-1 to TRBJ1-5, with D possibly TRBD1 on 5 matching bases. Trimming pared 5 bases from V and 2 bases from J, leaving 19 bases between. In germline, CDR1 is DFQATT, CDR2 SNEGSKA (reference sequence). The CDR3 has 16 amino acids. CDR3 coding DNA: TGCAGTGCTCAAGACCCGGACGGGGGTGGCAATCAGCCCCAGCATTTT. This codes for CSAQDPDGGGNQPQHF.

This clonotype was picked up a small number of times. The CDR3 DNA sequence: TGTGCCAGCACCTGGACTAGCTCCTACAATGAGCAGTTCTTC. As protein: CASTWTSSYNEQFF. The chain joins TRBV27 to TRBJ2-1; 7 positions match TRBD2. V lost 7 bases, J lost 0 bases, and 3 bases stayed unmatched. CDR3 length: 14 amino acids. Looked up from germline, CDR1 is MNHEY and CDR2 is SMNVEV (reference sequence).

Of note for this clonotype: A much larger clone lies one base from this, so it may be a read error. The rearrangement joins TRBV5-5 to TRBJ2-4; D is perhaps TRBD2 (6 bases). Germline V gene lookup returns CDR1 SGHKS and CDR2 YYEKEE (reference sequence). Trimming removed 4 bases from V and 1 base from J, with 9 bases in between. This CDR3 has 14 residues. The CDR3: CASSPEGAKNIQYF. CDR3 DNA sequence: TGTGCCAGCAGCCCGGAGGGGGCCAAAAACATTCAGTACTTC.

The rearrangement uses TRBV15 and TRBJ2-1; 9 bases agree with TRBD2. V shed 2 bases and J 5 bases; nucleotides not matched to a gene: 7. This CDR3 has 16 residues. Germline-derived CDR1 and CDR2 are LNHNV and YYDKDF (reference sequence). CDR3 in DNA: TGTGCCACCAGCAGATCCGGGACTAGCCCACACAATGAGCAGTTCTTC. Amino acids: CATSRSGTSPHNEQFF.

In its sample, this clonotype was seen once. Because the CDR3's place on the DNA is in doubt, the DNA is left out and the CDR3 is given as listed by TCRdb. The chain joins TRBV7-3 to TRBJ2-1; the table's D call, TRBD2, has no DNA check behind it. The CDR3 region is 21 residues in length, termini included. Germline-derived CDR1 and CDR2 are SGHTA and FQGTGA. CDR3 loop: CASSFYICSARLGGRYNEQFF.

This clonotype was picked up many times. The J gene is TRBJ2-7, the V gene TRBV6-5, with a tentative D call TRBD1 (6 bases). CDR3 length equals 14 residues. Germline V gives CDR1 MNHEY, CDR2 SVGAGI. V was trimmed by 5 bases and J by 5 bases, leaving 16 bases between them. This CDR3 reads CASSPGQLGHEQYF. The CDR3 DNA sequence: TGTGCCAGCAGTCCCGGACAGTTAGGGCACGAGCAGTACTTC.

There are many counts of this clonotype. One end of the junction is discordant with germline, which a read error may explain. The chain is built from TRBV6-2 or TRBV6-3 and TRBJ2-2; no reliable D call. This CDR3 spans 13 amino acids. Looked up from germline, CDR1 is MNHEY and CDR2 is SVGEGT. CDR3 sequence reads: CASSHSTPGELFF. CDR3 in DNA: TGTGCCAGCAGTCACTCCACTCCCGGGGAGCTGTTTTTT.

A few counts support this clonotype. A much more abundant neighbour one base away suggests this may be a read error. CDR3 protein: CASSPGQTSYNEQFF. CDR3 DNA sequence: TGTGCCAGCAGCCCGGGACAGACCTCCTACAATGAGCAGTTCTTC. The gene calls are TRBV5-5 and TRBJ2-1, with TRBD1 matching over 7 bases. Per germline, CDR1 SGHKS and CDR2 YYEKEE (reference sequence). CDR3 length: 15 amino acids. The V segment lost 4 bases and the J segment 0 bases; nucleotides outside the gene matches: 4.

This clonotype was counted at least ten times. This rearrangement joins TRBV20-1 to TRBJ2-7; D may be TRBD2 (6 bases). V shed 6 bases and J shed 2 bases, with 14 bases lying between them. CDR1 and CDR2 (germline): DFQATT, SNEGSKA (reference sequence). The CDR3 runs 13 residues. CDR3 residues: CSANRDFAYEQYF. The DNA of the CDR3 is TGCAGTGCAAACCGGGACTTTGCCTACGAGCAGTACTTC.